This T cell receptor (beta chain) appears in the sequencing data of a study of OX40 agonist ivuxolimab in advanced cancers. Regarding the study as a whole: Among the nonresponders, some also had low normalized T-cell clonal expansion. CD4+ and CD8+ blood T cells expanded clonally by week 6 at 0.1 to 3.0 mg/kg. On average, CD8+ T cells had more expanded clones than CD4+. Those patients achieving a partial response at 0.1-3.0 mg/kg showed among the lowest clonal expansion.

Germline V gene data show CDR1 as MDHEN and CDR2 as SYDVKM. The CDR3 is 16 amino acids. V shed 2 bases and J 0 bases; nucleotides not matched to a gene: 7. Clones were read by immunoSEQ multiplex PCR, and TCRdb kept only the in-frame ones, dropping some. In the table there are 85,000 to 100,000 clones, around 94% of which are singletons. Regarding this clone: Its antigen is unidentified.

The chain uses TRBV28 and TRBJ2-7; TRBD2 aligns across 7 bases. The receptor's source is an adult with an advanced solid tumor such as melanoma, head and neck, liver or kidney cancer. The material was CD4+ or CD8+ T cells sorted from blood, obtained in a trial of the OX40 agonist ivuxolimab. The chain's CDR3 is CASSLQLAESSYEQYF. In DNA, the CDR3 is TGTGCCAGCAGTTTACAGCTAGCGGAGAGCTCCTACGAGCAGTACTTC.